Listed below are T cell receptor beta chains from one sample, sequenced in a study of cytotoxic CD8 clonotypes in ibrutinib-treated CLL. Profiling relied on immunoSEQ multiplex PCR, and the TCRdb table lists in-frame clones only, not all of them. The sample has fewer than 400,000 clones; 67% are singletons. The material was PBMCs, obtained after 36 months of ibrutinib treatment. The receptors shown here come from a human donor with chronic lymphocytic leukemia. Both conserved end residues are part of each CDR3. The D gene is left open where the match is weak. Clone size, where shown, is once, few, many, or a class for clones that have expanded.

j_call,d_call,clone_size,v_call,cdr3_nt,cdr3_aa
TRBJ2-7,-,-,TRBV18,TGTGCCAGCTCACCAGGGGCAGAGAGCGTCTACGAGCAGTACTTC,CASSPGAESVYEQYF
TRBJ1-2,-,-,TRBV11-2,TGTGCCAGCAGCTGGTCAGGGGTAGGCTATGGCTACACCTTC,CASSWSGVGYGYTF
TRBJ2-3,TRBD2,-,TRBV5-6,TGTGCCAGCAGCTTACTAGCGGGGGGCCGAGATACGCAGTATTTT,CASSLLAGGRDTQYF
TRBJ1-4,-,-,TRBV10-3,TGTGCCACCGCCAGGGGTACTAATGAAAAACTGTTTTTT,CATARGTNEKLFF
TRBJ2-7,-,-,TRBV5-1,TGCGCCAGCAGCTTGGTAGGGAATCGGTACGAGCAGTACTTC,CASSLVGNRYEQYF
TRBJ1-3,-,-,TRBV25-1,TGTGCCAGCAGGAGGGGGTCGGGAAACACCATATATTTT,CASRRGSGNTIYF
TRBJ2-5,TRBD2,-,TRBV19,TGTGCCAGTAGTGCCCGGACTAGCGGGGGCCCAGAGACCCAGTACTTC,CASSARTSGGPETQYF
TRBJ2-7,-,-,TRBV4-3,TGCGCCAGCAGCCCCCACAGGGAGCAATCCTACGAGCAGTACTTC,CASSPHREQSYEQYF
TRBJ2-3,-,few,TRBV9,TGTGCCAGCAGCCCCCCCACTAGCTTAGATACGCAGTATTTT,CASSPPTSLDTQYF
TRBJ1-5,TRBD1,-,TRBV4-1,TGCGCCAGCAGCCTCGGACAGGCTAATCAGCCCCAGCATTTT,CASSLGQANQPQHF
TRBJ1-1,-,-,TRBV7-3,TGTGCCAGCAGCTTAAGGCCGGGCACAGGCCGGACTGAAGCTTTCTTT,CASSLRPGTGRTEAFF
TRBJ1-2,-,-,TRBV5-4,TGTGCCAGCAGCTTGAGACCGAGACTCTATGGCTACACCTTC,CASSLRPRLYGYTF
TRBJ2-7,TRBD2,-,TRBV15,TGTGCCACCAGCAGAGTCTTCCTAGCGGGAGGGCCGGAGCAGTACTTC,CATSRVFLAGGPEQYF
TRBJ2-5,-,-,TRBV5-6,TGTGCCAGCAGCTTGCTCCCGGGTAAAAGAGAGACCCAGTACTTC,CASSLLPGKRETQYF
TRBJ1-6,TRBD1,few,TRBV6-5,TGTGCCAGCAGAGCCCTCGGACAGGGGAATTCACCCCTCCACTTT,CASRALGQGNSPLHF
TRBJ1-5,TRBD1,-,TRBV6-5,TGTGCCAGCAGTTTTCAGGGGGTAGGGAATCAGCCCCAGCATTTT,CASSFQGVGNQPQHF
TRBJ1-2,TRBD1,-,TRBV4-1,TGCGCCAGCAGCCAACGACAGGGAAGTAACTATGGCTACACCTTC,CASSQRQGSNYGYTF
TRBJ1-1,-,-,TRBV15,TGTGCCACCAGCAGAGATCGTAGACACGTGAACACTGAAGCTTTCTTT,CATSRDRRHVNTEAFF
TRBJ2-3,-,-,TRBV5-1,TGCGCCAGCAGCTTGGGAGGAAACCTAGGCACAGATACGCAGTATTTT,CASSLGGNLGTDTQYF
TRBJ1-3,-,few,TRBV2,TGTGCCAGCAGTGGCCTGAGATCTGGAAACACCATATATTTT,CASSGLRSGNTIYF
TRBJ1-6,-,-,TRBV15,TGTGCCACCAGCCTCGGACAGAATAATTCACCCCTCCACTTT,CATSLGQNNSPLHF
TRBJ2-1,TRBD1,-,TRBV27,TGTGCCAGCAGTTTACCACCCGGAAGGGGGCTTGGGAATGAGCAGTTCTTC,CASSLPPGRGLGNEQFF
TRBJ2-1,TRBD1,-,TRBV29-1,TGCAGCGTCCCCGGCCGACCGGGACAGGCGTTCGACAATGAGCAGTTCTTC,CSVPGRPGQAFDNEQFF
TRBJ2-5,-,-,TRBV5-4,TGTGCCAGCAGCTACCCACCGCCAGGGGGGCAACGAGAGACCCAGTACTTC,CASSYPPPGGQRETQYF